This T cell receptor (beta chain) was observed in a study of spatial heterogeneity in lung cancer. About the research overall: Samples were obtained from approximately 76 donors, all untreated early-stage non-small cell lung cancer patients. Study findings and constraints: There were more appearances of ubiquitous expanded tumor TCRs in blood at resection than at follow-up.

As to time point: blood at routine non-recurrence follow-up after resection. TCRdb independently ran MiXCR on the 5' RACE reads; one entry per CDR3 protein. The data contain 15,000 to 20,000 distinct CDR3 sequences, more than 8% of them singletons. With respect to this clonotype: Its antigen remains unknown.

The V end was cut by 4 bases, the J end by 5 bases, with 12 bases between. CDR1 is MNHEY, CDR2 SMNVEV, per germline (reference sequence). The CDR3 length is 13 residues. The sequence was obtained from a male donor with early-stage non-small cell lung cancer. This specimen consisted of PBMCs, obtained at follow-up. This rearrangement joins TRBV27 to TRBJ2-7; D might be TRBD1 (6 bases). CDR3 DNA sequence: TGTGCCAGCAGTTCTAGGGGGTTCAACGAGCAGTACTTC. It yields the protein CASSSRGFNEQYF.